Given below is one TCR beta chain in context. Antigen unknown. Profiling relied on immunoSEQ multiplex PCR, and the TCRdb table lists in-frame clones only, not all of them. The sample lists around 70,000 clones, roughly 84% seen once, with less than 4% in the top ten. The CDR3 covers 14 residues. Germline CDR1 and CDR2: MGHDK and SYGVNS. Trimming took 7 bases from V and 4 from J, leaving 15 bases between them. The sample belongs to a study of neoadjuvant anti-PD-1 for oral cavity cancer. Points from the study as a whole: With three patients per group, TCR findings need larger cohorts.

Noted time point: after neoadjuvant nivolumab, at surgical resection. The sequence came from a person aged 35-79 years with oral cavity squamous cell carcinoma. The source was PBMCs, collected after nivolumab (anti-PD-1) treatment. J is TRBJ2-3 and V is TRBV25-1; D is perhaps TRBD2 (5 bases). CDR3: CASTPSGVPDTQYF. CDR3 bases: TGTGCCAGCACCCCGAGCGGCGTGCCAGATACGCAGTATTTT.